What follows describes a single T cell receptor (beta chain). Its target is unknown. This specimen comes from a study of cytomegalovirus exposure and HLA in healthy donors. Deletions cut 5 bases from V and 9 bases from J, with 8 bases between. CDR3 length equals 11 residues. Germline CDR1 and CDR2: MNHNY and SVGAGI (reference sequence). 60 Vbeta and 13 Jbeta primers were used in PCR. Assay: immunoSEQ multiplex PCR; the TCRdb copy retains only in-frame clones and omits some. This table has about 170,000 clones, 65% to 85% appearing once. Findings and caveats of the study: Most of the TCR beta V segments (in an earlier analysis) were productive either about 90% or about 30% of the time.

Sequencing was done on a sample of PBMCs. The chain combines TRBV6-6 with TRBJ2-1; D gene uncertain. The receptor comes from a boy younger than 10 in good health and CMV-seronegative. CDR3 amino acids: CASSLRSEQFF. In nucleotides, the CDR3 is TGTGCCAGCAGTCTTCGGAGTGAGCAGTTCTTC.